This paragraph covers one T cell receptor beta chain sequence. As yet, its antigen is unknown. The data are from a study of a mutant IDH1 vaccine in newly diagnosed glioma. The overall study: Standard pretreatment was either radiotherapy, temozolomide, or, for most, radiochemotherapy with temozolomide.

Data came from immunoSEQ multiplex PCR; TCRdb stores just in-frame clones and leaves some out. Found here are more than 25,000 clones, over 70% of them singletons; the top ten hold roughly 9.3%. This CDR3 has 15 residues. In germline, CDR1 is MGHRA, CDR2 YSYEKL. After removal of 1 base from V and 6 bases from J, the junction contained 4 bases not matched to a gene. As for time point: week 35, safety follow-up. Topical imiquimod was applied with each vaccine dose, which held 300 ug of mutant IDH1 20-mer peptide. New WHO grade 3 or 4 astrocytomas that were IDH1-mutant and ATRX-lost occurred in the donors.

This TCR was sampled from a woman aged 25-40 years with glioma. Some clones in this sample may be carry-over from other donors' samples. The rearrangement links TRBV4-1 to TRBJ2-7; 12 nucleotides match TRBD2. Sequenced material: PBMCs, taken from a glioma patient whose treatment included an IDH1 peptide vaccine. Here the CDR3 reads CASSQGLAGVGEQYF. The CDR3 bases are TGCGCCAGCAGCCAAGGACTAGCGGGAGTGGGCGAGCAGTACTTC.